These T cell receptor beta chains were read from a single sample in a study of T cell repertoires in cytomegalovirus infection. TCRdb re-called the reads with MiXCR, one entry per CDR3 protein. Of approximately 180,000 distinct CDR3 sequences listed, 15% to 20% are singletons. The specimen sequenced was CD8+ T cells from PBMCs. These receptors originate from a human donor in good health (CMV status not recorded). Some clones in this sample may be carry-over from other donors' samples. Both conserved end residues are part of each CDR3. Each record gives: clone size, J gene, V gene, D gene, CDR3 DNA, CDR3 protein. The D gene is left open where the match is weak. A clone size is listed for some rows: how often the clone was seen (once, few, many), or a class if it is expanded.

clone size: few
J gene: TRBJ2-7
V gene: TRBV11-2
D gene: .
CDR3 DNA: TGTGCCAGCAGCTTAGATCCCCACGAGCAGTACTTC
CDR3 protein: CASSLDPHEQYF

clone size: .
J gene: TRBJ1-5
V gene: TRBV28
D gene: .
CDR3 DNA: TGTGCCAGCAGTTTATACAGGGAAGGTGCGGGCAATCAGCCCCAGCATTTT
CDR3 protein: CASSLYREGAGNQPQHF

clone size: .
J gene: TRBJ2-1
V gene: TRBV6-2/TRBV6-3
D gene: .
CDR3 DNA: TGTGCCAGCAGTAAAAACTTGAATGAGCAGTTCTTC
CDR3 protein: CASSKNLNEQFF

clone size: few
J gene: TRBJ1-2
V gene: TRBV10-3
D gene: .
CDR3 DNA: TGTGCCATCAGTGAGTCCAACCACTACAACTACACCTTC
CDR3 protein: CAISESNHYNYTF

clone size: .
J gene: TRBJ2-5
V gene: TRBV7-9
D gene: .
CDR3 DNA: TGTGCCAGCAGCACCCCCCCGGGACGGTACCAAGAGACCCAGTACTTC
CDR3 protein: CASSTPPGRYQETQYF

clone size: few
J gene: TRBJ1-5
V gene: TRBV19
D gene: TRBD1
CDR3 DNA: TGTGCCAGTAGACGGACAGGGGATAGCAATCAGCCCCAGCATTTT
CDR3 protein: CASRRTGDSNQPQHF

clone size: .
J gene: TRBJ1-5
V gene: TRBV10-3
D gene: .
CDR3 DNA: TGTGCCATCAGTGAGTCGAAGGGGACGGAACCAACCCAGCCCCAGCATTTT
CDR3 protein: CAISESKGTEPTQPQHF

clone size: .
J gene: TRBJ2-1
V gene: TRBV4-1
D gene: TRBD2
CDR3 DNA: TGCGCCAGCAGCGGGGGACTAGCGGGGAGGACCTACAATGAGCAGTTCTTC
CDR3 protein: CASSGGLAGRTYNEQFF

clone size: few
J gene: TRBJ2-3
V gene: TRBV15
D gene: .
CDR3 DNA: TGTGCCACCAGCCCACCGATGACAGATACGCAGTATTTT
CDR3 protein: CATSPPMTDTQYF

clone size: few
J gene: TRBJ1-5
V gene: TRBV7-9
D gene: .
CDR3 DNA: TGTGCCAGCAAGGGCGGGGGTGGCAATCAGCCCCAGCATTTT
CDR3 protein: CASKGGGGNQPQHF

clone size: few
J gene: TRBJ2-7
V gene: TRBV4-1
D gene: .
CDR3 DNA: TGCGCCAGCAGCCAAGGTAAACTAGCCTCCTACGAGCAGTACTTC
CDR3 protein: CASSQGKLASYEQYF

clone size: few
J gene: TRBJ2-6
V gene: TRBV29-1
D gene: .
CDR3 DNA: TGCAGCGTTGAAGAGGCAGCGAGCTCTGGGGCCAACGTCCTGACTTTC
CDR3 protein: CSVEEAASSGANVLTF

clone size: few
J gene: TRBJ2-4
V gene: TRBV20-1
D gene: .
CDR3 DNA: TGCAGTGCTAGTGTCCTTTCTCTAGCCAAAAACATTCAGTACTTC
CDR3 protein: CSASVLSLAKNIQYF

clone size: few
J gene: TRBJ1-5
V gene: TRBV7-9
D gene: .
CDR3 DNA: TGTGCCAGCAGCTTAGCCGCCGAGGGGAGGCAGCCCCAGCATTTT
CDR3 protein: CASSLAAEGRQPQHF

clone size: few
J gene: TRBJ1-2
V gene: TRBV4-3
D gene: .
CDR3 DNA: TGCGCCAGCAGCCAAGATCCTACCGAGAACTATGGCTACACCTTC
CDR3 protein: CASSQDPTENYGYTF

clone size: few
J gene: TRBJ2-3
V gene: TRBV28
D gene: .
CDR3 DNA: TGTGCCAGCAGTCTCCCCTCGACAGCAGATACGCAGTATTTT
CDR3 protein: CASSLPSTADTQYF

clone size: .
J gene: TRBJ2-3
V gene: TRBV6-4
D gene: TRBD2
CDR3 DNA: TGTGCCAGCAGTGAGGCGGGGGGAGGCACAGATACGCAGTATTTT
CDR3 protein: CASSEAGGGTDTQYF

clone size: few
J gene: TRBJ2-1
V gene: TRBV6-2/TRBV6-3
D gene: TRBD2
CDR3 DNA: TGTGCCAGCAGTTACTCCCCGGGACTAGCGGGGGACTACAATGAGCAGTTCTTC
CDR3 protein: CASSYSPGLAGDYNEQFF

clone size: .
J gene: TRBJ2-1
V gene: TRBV11-2
D gene: TRBD2
CDR3 DNA: TGTGCCAGCAGCTTAGATATTCAGCGGGGGGGATCCGAGAGCTCCTACAATGAGCAGTTCTTC
CDR3 protein: CASSLDIQRGGSESSYNEQFF

clone size: few
J gene: TRBJ2-3
V gene: TRBV10-2
D gene: TRBD2
CDR3 DNA: TGCGCCAGCAGCGCTAGCGGGGGCCCGACAGATACGCAGTATTTT
CDR3 protein: CASSASGGPTDTQYF

clone size: .
J gene: TRBJ1-2
V gene: TRBV7-8
D gene: .
CDR3 DNA: TGTGCCAGCAGCTTAGGGGTCTTTGGCTACACCTTC
CDR3 protein: CASSLGVFGYTF

clone size: .
J gene: TRBJ2-7
V gene: TRBV7-8
D gene: .
CDR3 DNA: TGTGCCAGCAGCCCCACATCGGGATTGAGCTCCTACGAGCAGTACTTC
CDR3 protein: CASSPTSGLSSYEQYF

clone size: few
J gene: TRBJ2-1
V gene: TRBV20-1
D gene: TRBD2
CDR3 DNA: TGCAGTGCTAATCCTAGCGGGGCCCAGTTCTTC
CDR3 protein: CSANPSGAQFF

clone size: .
J gene: TRBJ2-3
V gene: TRBV2
D gene: TRBD1
CDR3 DNA: TGTGCCGGCAGGGGACAGGGAAGGTCTAGAGATACGCAGTATTTT
CDR3 protein: CAGRGQGRSRDTQYF

clone size: .
J gene: TRBJ1-1
V gene: TRBV12-3/TRBV12-4
D gene: .
CDR3 DNA: TGTGCCAGCAGTTTTGGTTCCATGCAGGCCGAAGCTTTCTTT
CDR3 protein: CASSFGSMQAEAFF

clone size: .
J gene: TRBJ1-3
V gene: TRBV6-6
D gene: .
CDR3 DNA: TGTGCCAGCAGTAGTCCCAGGGATGGAAACACCATATATTTT
CDR3 protein: CASSSPRDGNTIYF

clone size: few
J gene: TRBJ1-2
V gene: TRBV19
D gene: .
CDR3 DNA: TGTGCCAGTAGTATAGACGGAAGGACTAACTATGGCTACACCTTC
CDR3 protein: CASSIDGRTNYGYTF

clone size: .
J gene: TRBJ2-2
V gene: TRBV6-2/TRBV6-3
D gene: TRBD2
CDR3 DNA: TGTGCCAGCAGCCGATGGCGTAGCGGGGGTAACACCGGGGAGCTGTTTTTT
CDR3 protein: CASSRWRSGGNTGELFF

clone size: .
J gene: TRBJ2-1
V gene: TRBV20-1
D gene: .
CDR3 DNA: TGCAGTGCTAGAGATCGGGGACTTCAATGGGAGCAGTTCTTC
CDR3 protein: CSARDRGLQWEQFF

clone size: few
J gene: TRBJ1-6
V gene: TRBV28
D gene: TRBD1
CDR3 DNA: TGTGCCAGCAGTTTATACAAGGGGACAGGGGGTTCACCCCTCCACTTT
CDR3 protein: CASSLYKGTGGSPLHF

clone size: .
J gene: TRBJ2-1
V gene: TRBV7-4
D gene: .
CDR3 DNA: TGTGCCAGCGAAGTACCTGAGGGGTCGGTTAACAATGAGCAGTTCTTC
CDR3 protein: CASEVPEGSVNNEQFF

clone size: .
J gene: TRBJ2-7
V gene: TRBV24-1
D gene: .
CDR3 DNA: TGTGCCACCAGTGACCCGACCGATTCCTACGAGCAGTACTTC
CDR3 protein: CATSDPTDSYEQYF

clone size: .
J gene: TRBJ1-1
V gene: TRBV2
D gene: .
CDR3 DNA: TGTGCCACCCCCTTGGGGTCCGCGAACACTGAAGCTTTCTTT
CDR3 protein: CATPLGSANTEAFF

clone size: .
J gene: TRBJ1-6
V gene: TRBV6-1
D gene: .
CDR3 DNA: TGTGCCAGCAGTCCACACAGGCTATCAGCCCAAAATTCACCCCTCCACTTT
CDR3 protein: CASSPHRLSAQNSPLHF

clone size: few
J gene: TRBJ2-7
V gene: TRBV6-5
D gene: .
CDR3 DNA: TGTGCCAGCAGTTACTCTGTGAGGCGATCCTACGAGCAGTACTTC
CDR3 protein: CASSYSVRRSYEQYF

clone size: .
J gene: TRBJ1-3
V gene: TRBV7-9
D gene: .
CDR3 DNA: TGTGCCAGCAGCTTGCCAGAAAGCGCTGGAAACACCATATATTTT
CDR3 protein: CASSLPESAGNTIYF

clone size: many
J gene: TRBJ2-7
V gene: TRBV7-9
D gene: .
CDR3 DNA: TGTGCCAGCAGCTTAGCGGTGACCGGAGGTGGAGACGAGCAGTACTTC
CDR3 protein: CASSLAVTGGGDEQYF

clone size: .
J gene: TRBJ2-1
V gene: TRBV7-6
D gene: .
CDR3 DNA: TGTGCCAGCAGCTTCGATAGGGGCCGCTACAATGAGCAGTTCTTC
CDR3 protein: CASSFDRGRYNEQFF

clone size: .
J gene: TRBJ1-5
V gene: TRBV6-1
D gene: TRBD1
CDR3 DNA: TGTGCCAGCAGTGAAGCGATTACAGGGGGGAGTGGTCAGCCCCAGCATTTT
CDR3 protein: CASSEAITGGSGQPQHF

clone size: .
J gene: TRBJ2-2
V gene: TRBV29-1
D gene: .
CDR3 DNA: TGCAGCGTCCAGGGGGGTAGCGTGAACACCGGGGAGCTGTTTTTT
CDR3 protein: CSVQGGSVNTGELFF

clone size: many
J gene: TRBJ2-1
V gene: TRBV7-9
D gene: .
CDR3 DNA: TGTGCCAGCAGTCCCTACAATGAGCAGTTCTTC
CDR3 protein: CASSPYNEQFF

clone size: few
J gene: TRBJ1-5
V gene: TRBV2
D gene: TRBD1
CDR3 DNA: TGTGCCAGCAGGGAGACAGGGGGCGCGGGTCAGCCCCAGCATTTT
CDR3 protein: CASRETGGAGQPQHF

clone size: many
J gene: TRBJ2-7
V gene: TRBV7-2
D gene: TRBD2
CDR3 DNA: TGTGCCATACCTGGGGGAGGGGTAAGCTACGAGCAGTACTTC
CDR3 protein: CAIPGGGVSYEQYF

clone size: .
J gene: TRBJ2-1
V gene: TRBV12-3/TRBV12-4
D gene: TRBD1
CDR3 DNA: TGTGCCAGCAGCCAACCCGGGACAGGGGACGATGAGCAGTTCTTC
CDR3 protein: CASSQPGTGDDEQFF

clone size: .
J gene: TRBJ1-2
V gene: TRBV28
D gene: .
CDR3 DNA: TGTGCCATCAAGGGTAGGGACGGATCCTTCTATGGCTACACCTTC
CDR3 protein: CAIKGRDGSFYGYTF

clone size: few
J gene: TRBJ2-5
V gene: TRBV7-2
D gene: TRBD1
CDR3 DNA: TGTGCCAGCAGCTCACCGGGACAGGGGGTTGGGGAGACCCAGTACTTC
CDR3 protein: CASSSPGQGVGETQYF

clone size: few
J gene: TRBJ1-1
V gene: TRBV7-9
D gene: TRBD1
CDR3 DNA: TGTGCCAGCAGCTCGGGAATCGGACAGGGGATGAACACTGAAGCTTTCTTT
CDR3 protein: CASSSGIGQGMNTEAFF

clone size: .
J gene: TRBJ1-5
V gene: TRBV13
D gene: .
CDR3 DNA: TGTGCCAGCAGCCAACAGAGCAATCAGCCCCAGCATTTT
CDR3 protein: CASSQQSNQPQHF

clone size: .
J gene: TRBJ1-6
V gene: TRBV28
D gene: .
CDR3 DNA: TGTGCCAGCTGGGCACCGGGGTCCTCGGGGTTTAGTTCACCCCTCCACTTT
CDR3 protein: CASWAPGSSGFSSPLHF

clone size: .
J gene: TRBJ1-1
V gene: TRBV7-2
D gene: .
CDR3 DNA: TGTGCCAGCAAAAGTCCCACTGAAGCTTTCTTT
CDR3 protein: CASKSPTEAFF

clone size: .
J gene: TRBJ2-7
V gene: TRBV6-2/TRBV6-3
D gene: .
CDR3 DNA: TGTGCCAGCAGACTGGGGGACCCCTTAAACGGACGCATCTACGAGCAGTACTTC
CDR3 protein: CASRLGDPLNGRIYEQYF

clone size: .
J gene: TRBJ1-5
V gene: TRBV2
D gene: .
CDR3 DNA: TGTGCCAGCAGTGAAGGCAGGACCGGGCGCAATCAGCCCCAGCATTTT
CDR3 protein: CASSEGRTGRNQPQHF

clone size: .
J gene: TRBJ1-5
V gene: TRBV28
D gene: TRBD1
CDR3 DNA: TGTGCCAGCGGAAGGGACAGGGGCCCAAATCAGCCCCAGCATTTT
CDR3 protein: CASGRDRGPNQPQHF

clone size: .
J gene: TRBJ2-4
V gene: TRBV7-8
D gene: TRBD1
CDR3 DNA: TGTGCCAGCAGCTTTCGACAGGGGGCGGACATTCAGTACTTC
CDR3 protein: CASSFRQGADIQYF